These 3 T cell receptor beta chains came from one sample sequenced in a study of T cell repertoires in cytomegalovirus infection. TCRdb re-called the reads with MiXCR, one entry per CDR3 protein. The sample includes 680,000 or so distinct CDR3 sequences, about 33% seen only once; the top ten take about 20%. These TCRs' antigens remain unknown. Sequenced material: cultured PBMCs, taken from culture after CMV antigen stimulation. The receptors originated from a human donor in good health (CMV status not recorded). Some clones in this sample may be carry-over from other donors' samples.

CDR3 sequence: CAISGPSSSYNEQFF. CDR3 sequence (DNA): TGTGCCATCAGTGGTCCTTCGAGCTCCTACAATGAGCAGTTCTTC. The chain recombines TRBV10-3 with TRBJ2-1; unclear D gene. This CDR3 has 15 residues. V lost 4 bases, J lost 0 bases, and 10 bases lay in between. The germline CDR1 and CDR2 sequences are ENHRY and SYGVKD.

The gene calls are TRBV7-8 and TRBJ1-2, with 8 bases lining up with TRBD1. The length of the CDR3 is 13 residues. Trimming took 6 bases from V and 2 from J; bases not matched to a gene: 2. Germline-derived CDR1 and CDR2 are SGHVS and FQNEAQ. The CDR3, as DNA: TGTGCCAGCAGGCGACAGGGGAACTATGGCTACACCTTC. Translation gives CASRRQGNYGYTF.

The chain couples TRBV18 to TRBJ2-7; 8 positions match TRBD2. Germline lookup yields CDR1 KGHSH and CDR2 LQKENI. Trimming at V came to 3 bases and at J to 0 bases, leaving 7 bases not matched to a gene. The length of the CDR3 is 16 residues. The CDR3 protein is CASSPGAGVPSYEQYF. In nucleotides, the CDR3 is TGTGCCAGCTCACCCGGAGCGGGAGTTCCCTCCTACGAGCAGTACTTC.